This is a list of T cell receptor beta chains from one sample in a study of monozygotic twins with cystic fibrosis. Assay used: immunoSEQ multiplex PCR; TCRdb lists only in-frame clones, some missing. The repertoire has tens of thousands of clones, approximately 67% of them found once; the top ten carry roughly 0.72%. Sequenced material: blood. The origin of the receptors is a girl aged 10-17 years with cystic fibrosis. Each CDR3 is given with its conserved first and last residue. Fields, in order: D gene, V gene, clone size, J gene, CDR3 protein, CDR3 DNA. The D gene is left open where the match is weak. A clone size is listed for some rows: how often the clone was seen (once, few, many), or a class if it is expanded.

TRBD1	TRBV7-2	-	TRBJ1-1	CASSLALGTVSNEAFF	TGTGCCAGCAGCTTAGCGCTGGGGACAGTTAGTAATGAAGCTTTCTTT
-	TRBV10-3	few	TRBJ2-1	CAISESWGRHEQFF	TGTGCCATCAGTGAGTCGTGGGGTCGCCATGAGCAGTTCTTC
TRBD2	TRBV9	-	TRBJ2-3	CASSAGTSGPTDTQYF	TGTGCCAGCAGCGCTGGGACTAGCGGGCCGACAGATACGCAGTATTTT
-	TRBV14	-	TRBJ1-5	CASSQRGNQPQHF	TGTGCCAGCAGCCAACGGGGGAATCAGCCCCAGCATTTT
-	TRBV18	few	TRBJ1-2	CASSPTDGYGYTF	TGTGCCAGCTCGCCGACAGATGGCTATGGCTACACCTTC
TRBD2	TRBV7-2	once	TRBJ2-5	CASSFFGGETQYF	TGTGCCAGCAGCTTTTTCGGGGGGGAGACCCAGTACTTC
-	TRBV4-1	once	TRBJ2-5	CASSTLLGREETQYF	TGCGCCAGCAGCACACTACTAGGAAGGGAGGAGACCCAGTACTTC
TRBD1	TRBV4-3	-	TRBJ2-7	CASSQDYRGSYEQYF	TGCGCCAGCAGCCAAGATTACAGGGGATCCTACGAGCAGTACTTC
TRBD2	TRBV5-1	-	TRBJ2-3	CASSKSGTRTDTQYF	TGCGCCAGCAGCAAATCCGGGACTAGGACAGATACGCAGTATTTT
-	TRBV30	-	TRBJ1-1	CAWMEVFAFF	TGTGCCTGGATGGAAGTGTTTGCTTTCTTT
TRBD1	TRBV4-2	-	TRBJ1-1	CASSQEFTGANTEAFF	TGTGCCAGCAGCCAAGAATTCACAGGGGCGAACACTGAAGCTTTCTTT
-	TRBV29-1	few	TRBJ1-1	CSVPGVLNTEAFF	TGCAGCGTCCCAGGGGTCCTGAACACTGAAGCTTTCTTT
-	TRBV29-1	-	TRBJ1-3	CSVADDPGNTIYF	TGCAGCGTTGCCGACGACCCTGGAAACACCATATATTTT
-	TRBV9	few	TRBJ1-5	CASSVGTQIGDQPQHF	TGTGCCAGCAGCGTAGGAACACAAATAGGGGATCAGCCCCAGCATTTT
-	TRBV27	-	TRBJ1-2	CASSLSIGASYGYTF	TGTGCCAGCAGTTTATCGATAGGGGCTAGCTATGGCTACACCTTC
-	TRBV7-2	-	TRBJ1-1	CASSQRYEAFF	TGTGCCAGCAGCCAAAGGTATGAAGCTTTCTTT
TRBD1	TRBV5-4	few	TRBJ1-2	CASSPGTGGYGYTF	TGTGCCAGCAGCCCCGGGACAGGGGGGTATGGCTACACCTTC
-	TRBV5-1	-	TRBJ2-1	CASGFSAANEQFF	TGCGCCAGCGGCTTCTCGGCCGCCAATGAGCAGTTCTTC
-	TRBV9	-	TRBJ2-2	CASSEPNTGELFF	TGTGCCAGCAGCGAACCGAACACCGGGGAGCTGTTTTTT
TRBD1	TRBV25-1	-	TRBJ1-4	CASTPTGGHEKLFF	TGTGCCAGCACCCCGACAGGGGGACATGAAAAACTGTTTTTT
-	TRBV28	once	TRBJ2-7	CASSLWGNEQYF	TGTGCCAGCAGTTTATGGGGGAACGAGCAGTACTTC
-	TRBV6-1	-	TRBJ1-1	CASSAQRLNTEAFF	TGTGCCAGCAGTGCGCAGAGACTGAACACTGAAGCTTTCTTT
-	TRBV7-2	-	TRBJ2-1	CASSSGTYNEQFF	TGTGCCAGCAGCTCGGGGACGTACAATGAGCAGTTCTTC
-	TRBV30	-	TRBJ1-2	CAWSDYGYTF	TGTGCCTGGAGTGACTATGGCTACACCTTC
-	TRBV14	-	TRBJ1-3	CASSRLRDTGLPSSGNTIYF	TGTGCCAGCAGCCGTCTCCGGGACACCGGTTTACCTAGCTCTGGAAACACCATATATTTT
TRBD1	TRBV30	-	TRBJ1-2	CAWSVLRQGAGYTF	TGTGCCTGGAGTGTACTAAGGCAGGGGGCAGGCTACACCTTC
TRBD2	TRBV7-9	-	TRBJ2-5	CASTPLAGGTQYF	TGTGCCAGCACCCCTTTAGCGGGAGGGACCCAGTACTTC
-	TRBV5-1	few	TRBJ1-1	CASSLTLGQGSVGTEAFF	TGCGCCAGCAGCTTAACGTTGGGGCAGGGGAGCGTCGGGACTGAAGCTTTCTTT
-	TRBV29-1	-	TRBJ1-4	CSVYPTGAEEKLFF	TGCAGCGTTTACCCAACGGGGGCTGAGGAAAAACTGTTTTTT
-	TRBV19	few	TRBJ1-1	CASSATGLSEAFF	TGTGCCAGTAGTGCCACAGGGTTGTCTGAAGCTTTCTTT
TRBD1	TRBV27	-	TRBJ2-2	CASSLNRDRGRTGELFF	TGTGCCAGCAGTTTAAACCGGGACAGGGGAAGGACCGGGGAGCTGTTTTTT
TRBD2	TRBV5-1	-	TRBJ2-1	CASSWGLAGGGYNEQFF	TGCGCCAGCAGCTGGGGACTAGCGGGAGGAGGTTACAATGAGCAGTTCTTC
TRBD2	TRBV5-6	-	TRBJ2-1	CASSGGLAGGFHEQFF	TGTGCCAGCAGCGGCGGACTAGCGGGAGGGTTTCATGAGCAGTTCTTC
TRBD2	TRBV7-2	-	TRBJ2-1	CASSFGPLAGEQFF	TGTGCCAGCAGCTTCGGACCGTTAGCGGGAGAGCAGTTCTTC
-	TRBV6-1	-	TRBJ2-1	CASRDTGRSYNEQFF	TGTGCCAGCAGGGACACAGGGAGGTCCTACAATGAGCAGTTCTTC
TRBD2	TRBV5-4	-	TRBJ2-1	CASSRLLAGGEGNEQFF	TGTGCCAGCAGCCGACTACTAGCGGGAGGCGAGGGCAATGAGCAGTTCTTC
-	TRBV10-3	-	TRBJ2-7	CAISESDWRNEQYF	TGTGCCATCAGTGAGTCTGACTGGAGGAACGAGCAGTACTTC
TRBD2	TRBV5-1	-	TRBJ2-1	CASKEGPAGVLDEQFF	TGCGCCAGCAAGGAAGGTCCAGCGGGAGTTTTGGATGAGCAGTTCTTC
-	TRBV30	-	TRBJ2-5	CACYSGRSLQETQYF	TGTGCCTGCTACTCAGGGCGGTCCCTACAAGAGACCCAGTACTTC
-	TRBV30	-	TRBJ1-3	CAWSGGPTSGNTIYF	TGTGCCTGGAGTGGCGGGCCGACCTCTGGAAACACCATATATTTT
-	TRBV29-1	-	TRBJ1-2	CSVRRDNYGYTF	TGCAGCGTCCGCCGGGACAACTATGGCTACACCTTC
-	TRBV2	few	TRBJ2-3	CASSGGGTDTQYF	TGTGCCAGCAGTGGGGGTGGGACAGATACGCAGTATTTT
-	TRBV21-1	-	TRBJ1-5	CASSTCAQGRQPQHF	TGTGCCAGCAGCACATGCGCACAGGGGAGGCAGCCCCAGCATTTT
-	TRBV5-1	-	TRBJ2-3	CASSLTAGTDTQYF	TGCGCCAGCAGCTTAACTGCCGGCACAGATACGCAGTATTTT
-	TRBV7-9	few	TRBJ2-3	CASSLAPGPRTDTQYF	TGTGCCAGCAGCTTAGCCCCCGGGCCCCGCACAGATACGCAGTATTTT
TRBD1	TRBV5-8	-	TRBJ2-1	CASSLERQGLNEQFF	TGTGCCAGCAGCTTGGAGCGACAGGGGTTGAATGAGCAGTTCTTC
TRBD1	TRBV5-1	-	TRBJ1-2	CASSLGQGANGYTF	TGCGCCAGCAGTCTCGGACAGGGGGCCAATGGCTACACCTTC
-	TRBV4-1	few	TRBJ1-2	CASSQDGTDNYGYTF	TGCGCCAGCAGCCAAGATGGCACAGATAACTATGGCTACACCTTC
-	TRBV9	-	TRBJ2-6	CASSVAHSGANVLTF	TGTGCCAGCAGCGTAGCCCACTCTGGGGCCAACGTCCTGACTTTC
-	TRBV4-1	-	TRBJ2-2	CASSQGPARNTGELFF	TGCGCCAGCAGCCAAGGACCAGCGCGGAACACCGGGGAGCTGTTTTTT
TRBD1	TRBV5-4	-	TRBJ2-2	CASNLDRATGELFF	TGTGCCAGCAACTTGGACAGGGCAACCGGGGAGCTGTTTTTT
-	TRBV7-2	-	TRBJ2-7	CASSYTPSYEQYF	TGTGCCAGCAGTTACACTCCCTCCTACGAGCAGTACTTC